These 32 T cell receptor beta chains originate from one sample sequenced in a study of blood T cell repertoires in COVID-19. Repertoires were generated with immunoSEQ multiplex PCR, while TCRdb's copy carries only in-frame clones and drops some. This sample yields 150,000 to 160,000 clones, of which less than 95% are seen a single time; less than 0.6% belongs to the top ten. Sequences were obtained from peripheral blood. These receptors all stem from a man over 45 with acute or convalescent COVID-19.

The CDR3 DNA reads as TGTGCCAGCAGCGGTGTGACACCCGATAGCAATCAGCCCCAGCATTTT. Residues: CASSGVTPDSNQPQHF. The chain employs TRBV28 and TRBJ1-5; D gene unclear. The CDR3 spans 16 residues. The V end lost 6 bases, the J end lost 0 bases, and 15 bases lay between the germline ends. Germline CDR1 and CDR2: MDHEN and SYDVKM.

The chain employs TRBV5-6 and TRBJ2-2, with D possibly matching TRBD1 (5 bases). Germline CDR1 and CDR2: SGHDT and YYEEEE. The V gene lost 0 bases and the J gene lost 4 bases, with 10 bases spanning the gap. The CDR3 consists of 15 residues. The CDR3 bases are TGTGCCAGCAGCTTGGGGCTTAGGGGCACCGGGGAGCTGTTTTTT. This gives the protein CASSLGLRGTGELFF.

The V call is TRBV14, the J call TRBJ1-1; TRBD1 matches at 7 bases. The junction had 7 bases not matched to a gene; V was cut back by 1 base and J by 11 bases. This CDR3 region has 13 residues. CDR1 is SGHDN and CDR2 is FVKESK in the germline V gene. CDR3: CASSQGTGARAFF. The CDR3 DNA reads TGTGCCAGCAGCCAAGGGACAGGAGCTAGGGCTTTCTTT.

The chain combines TRBV6-6 with TRBJ2-5; 9 bases are a match to TRBD1. V was pared by 8 bases and J by 2 bases, with 0 bases of the junction left unmatched. The length of the CDR3 is 12 residues. CDR1 MNHNY and CDR2 SVGAGI come from the germline V gene (reference sequence). The CDR3 DNA is TGTGCCAGCGACAGGGGGCAAGAGACCCAGTACTTC. Its translation: CASDRGQETQYF.

The chain employs TRBV9 and TRBJ2-5, with 7 positions matching TRBD2. Trimming at V came to 4 bases and at J to 1 base, leaving 10 bases not matched to a gene. Germline CDR1 SGDLS, CDR2 YYNGEE. This CDR3 has 16 residues. The CDR3 DNA reads as TGTGCCAGCAGCACCCACCCGACTAGCAGCCAAGAGACCCAGTACTTC. Translation: CASSTHPTSSQETQYF.

In nucleotides, the CDR3 is TGTGCCATCAGTGTGGGTTCTGGGAGCACTGAAGCTTTCTTT. Translation: CAISVGSGSTEAFF. This rearrangement joins TRBV10-3 to TRBJ1-1; D is undetermined. Trimming cost V 4 bases and J 4 bases, with 13 bases left between them. The CDR3 covers 14 residues. Germline CDR1 and CDR2: ENHRY and SYGVKD.

This rearrangement joins TRBV27 to TRBJ2-7; D is ambiguous. V lost 2 bases and J 3 bases, leaving 11 bases between the germline ends. Per the germline V gene, CDR1 is MNHEY and CDR2 is SMNVEV (reference sequence). This CDR3 comprises 14 residues. CDR3 loop: CASSLKSDFYEQYF. CDR3 bases: TGTGCCAGCAGTTTAAAAAGCGATTTCTACGAGCAGTACTTC.

CDR3 in DNA: TGTGCCTGGAGTAGTCCGGGACAGGAAAAGTATGAGCAGTTCTTC. Translated: CAWSSPGQEKYEQFF. The V call is TRBV30, the J call TRBJ2-1, with 8 bases matching TRBD1. The junction had 11 bases not matched to a gene; V was cut back by 2 bases and J by 8 bases. CDR3 length equals 15 residues. Germline assignment: CDR1 GTSNPN and CDR2 SVGIG (reference sequence).

The rearrangement links TRBV7-6 to TRBJ2-3; 7 nucleotides align to TRBD2. Germline loops: CDR1 SGHVS, CDR2 FNYEAQ. V was clipped by 1 base and J by 6 bases; unmatched bases: 7. The CDR3 extends over 15 amino acids. CDR3 sequence reads: CASSLGGRGSDTQYF. In nucleotides, the CDR3 is TGTGCCAGCAGCTTAGGCGGGAGAGGGTCGGATACGCAGTATTTT.

The genes are TRBV19 and TRBJ2-2; 8 nucleotides agree with TRBD1. Trimming at V came to 8 bases and at J to 2 bases, leaving 4 bases not matched to a gene. This CDR3 has 14 amino acids. The germline gives CDR1 LNHDA, CDR2 SQIVND (reference sequence). The chain's CDR3 is CASAGTGNTGELFF. The DNA of the CDR3 is TGTGCCAGTGCCGGGACAGGCAACACCGGGGAGCTGTTTTTT.

The chain couples TRBV19 to TRBJ1-5, with 7 bases that match TRBD1. Germline V gene lookup returns CDR1 LNHDA and CDR2 SQIVND (reference sequence). Trimming at V came to 1 base and at J to 9 bases, leaving 9 bases not matched to a gene. This CDR3 is built from 15 residues. CDR3 in amino acids: CASSIVGTASRPQHF. CDR3 in DNA: TGTGCCAGTAGTATAGTTGGGACAGCCAGTAGGCCCCAGCATTTT.

The chain couples TRBV7-2 to TRBJ2-7, with a possible D match to TRBD1 (6 bases). The germline V gene has CDR1 SGHTA and CDR2 FQGNSA. This CDR3 spans 13 amino acids. V was clipped by 5 bases and J by 4 bases, with 12 bases between them. CDR3 sequence (DNA): TGTGCCAGCAGCGTGAACAGGGTGTACGAGCAGTACGTC. Translation gives CASSVNRVYEQYV.

The chain joins TRBV4-2 to TRBJ1-6, with TRBD1 identical over 7 bases. Germline assignment: CDR1 LGHNA and CDR2 YNFKEQ. The length of the CDR3 is 16 residues. V was pared by 0 bases and J by 10 bases, with 9 bases of the junction left unmatched. CDR3 in amino acids: CASSQDLTGDMSPLHF. The CDR3 bases are TGTGCCAGCAGCCAAGATCTAACAGGGGATATGTCACCCCTCCACTTT.

The genes are TRBV19 and TRBJ2-1; 7 nucleotides match TRBD2. The CDR3 contains 14 residues. V trimming: 10 bases; J trimming: 4 bases; junction bases outside the gene matches: 10. Germline assignment: CDR1 LNHDA and CDR2 SQIVND (reference sequence). The CDR3 DNA reads as TGTGCCACCACACTAGCGTCGCGGTACAATGAGCAGTTCTTC. Protein product: CATTLASRYNEQFF. Looking up the rest from reference TRBV19 and TRBJ2-1 gives the full variable domain: DGGITQSPKYLFRKEGQNVTLSCEQNLNHDAMYWYRQDPGQGLRLIYYSQIVNDFQKGDIAEGYSVSREKKESFPLTVTSAQKNPTAFYLCATTLASRYNEQFFGPGTRLTVL.

The rearrangement links TRBV29-1 to TRBJ1-2, with 10 bases lining up with TRBD1. The germline V gene has CDR1 SQVTM and CDR2 ANQGSEA. V trimming: 6 bases; J trimming: 8 bases; junction bases outside the gene matches: 6. The CDR3 spans 12 residues. The DNA for the CDR3 is TGCAGCGTGTACGGACAGGGGGACGGCTACACCTTC. Residues: CSVYGQGDGYTF.

This clone was seen only once. The V and J genes are TRBV18 and TRBJ1-5, with D tentatively TRBD1 (5 bases). CDR1 is KGHSH, CDR2 LQKENI, per germline. The CDR3 runs 14 residues. Trimming took 2 bases from V and 8 from J, leaving 13 bases between them. Here the CDR3 reads CASSPRAGLEPQHF. CDR3 sequence (DNA): TGTGCCAGCTCACCAAGGGCAGGGCTGGAGCCCCAGCATTTT.

This chain's CDR3 is CASSLRRANTGELFF. CDR3 DNA: TGCGCCAGCAGCTTAAGGCGGGCGAACACCGGGGAGCTGTTTTTT. This sequence joins TRBV5-1 and TRBJ2-2; D perhaps matches TRBD2 (5 bases). V lost 2 bases and J lost 0, with 8 bases in between. The CDR3 sequence is 15 residues long. Germline CDR1 is SGHRS and CDR2 is YFSETQ.

The chain joins TRBV12-5 to TRBJ2-5; 9 nucleotides agree with TRBD1. Germline CDR1 LGHNT, CDR2 FRNRAP. V lost 5 bases and J lost 0; bases outside the gene matches: 7. This CDR3 has 16 amino acids. The DNA of the CDR3 is TGTGCTAGTGGTACCGGGACAGGGTGGGACCAAGAGACCCAGTACTTC. Encoded protein: CASGTGTGWDQETQYF.

The chain is built from TRBV19 and TRBJ2-6; D perhaps matches TRBD1 (6 bases). The length of the CDR3 is 18 residues. Germline CDR1 reads LNHDA; CDR2 reads SQIVND (reference sequence). The V end was cut by 5 bases, the J end by 0 bases, with 17 bases between. CDR3 amino acids: CASSVSQTGLSGANVLTF. The CDR3, as DNA: TGTGCCAGTAGTGTGTCTCAAACAGGGCTCTCTGGGGCCAACGTCCTGACTTTC. Based on the CDR3 plus reference TRBV19 and TRBJ2-6, the full variable domain is DGGITQSPKYLFRKEGQNVTLSCEQNLNHDAMYWYRQDPGQGLRLIYYSQIVNDFQKGDIAEGYSVSREKKESFPLTVTSAQKNPTAFYLCASSVSQTGLSGANVLTFGAGSRLTVL.

V is TRBV5-6 and J is TRBJ2-2; 8 bases match TRBD1. The CDR3 sequence is 17 residues long. The junction had 5 bases not matched to a gene; V was cut back by 0 bases and J by 1 base. The germline gives CDR1 SGHDT, CDR2 YYEEEE. CDR3 nucleotides: TGTGCCAGCAGCTTGGTAGGGACAGGCATGAACACCGGGGAGCTGTTTTTT. This codes for CASSLVGTGMNTGELFF.

The CDR3 DNA is TGTGCCAGCAGCTTGGCGGGGTCGGGGGCCAACGTCCTGACTTTC. Translation gives CASSLAGSGANVLTF. The V gene is TRBV5-5, the J gene TRBJ2-6, with D possibly TRBD2 on 5 matching bases. Germline lookup yields CDR1 SGHKS and CDR2 YYEKEE (reference sequence). This CDR3 region has 15 residues. Trimming shortened V by 0 bases and J by 4 bases, and 8 bases separated the two germline ends.

V and J are TRBV5-1 and TRBJ1-1, with TRBD1 as a possible D gene (6 bases). CDR3 length equals 13 residues. V was pared by 3 bases and J by 6 bases, with 12 bases between. Germline CDR1 SGHRS, CDR2 YFSETQ. The CDR3 DNA is TGCGCCAGCAGCTCCACACAGGGCGCTGAAGCTTTCTTT. The encoded protein is CASSSTQGAEAFF.

This chain links TRBV19 with TRBJ1-2, with 9 bases lining up with TRBD1. The CDR3 has 13 residues. V lost 5 bases and J lost 7; bases outside the gene matches: 5. Germline loops: CDR1 LNHDA, CDR2 SQIVND (reference sequence). Here the CDR3 DNA reads TGTGCCAGTAGTTCAACAGGGGGCAGTGGCTACACCTTC. Amino acid sequence: CASSSTGGSGYTF.

The chain carries TRBV11-2 and TRBJ1-2; D is perhaps TRBD1 (6 bases). The CDR3 has 15 amino acids. Trimming cost V 1 base and J 9 bases, with 18 bases left between them. Germline V gives CDR1 SGHAT, CDR2 FQNNGV. The CDR3 sequence: CASSLAIQGGRSYTF. CDR3 DNA: TGTGCCAGCAGCTTAGCGATACAGGGCGGTCGGAGCTACACCTTC.

This clone was detected only once. The chain recombines TRBV10-2 with TRBJ1-4, with D possibly being TRBD1 (6 bases). This CDR3 contains 12 residues. V was trimmed by 6 bases and J by 8 bases, leaving 10 bases between them. Looked up from germline, CDR1 is WSHSY and CDR2 is SAAADI. CDR3 coding DNA: TGCGCCAGCAGGGGGGCGGAAGAAAAACTGTTTTTT. Encoded protein: CASRGAEEKLFF.

This chain uses TRBV30 with TRBJ2-7, with D maybe TRBD1 (5 bases). The CDR3 contains 15 residues. Germline CDR1 GTSNPN, CDR2 SVGIG (reference sequence). V was trimmed by 0 bases and J by 6 bases, leaving 18 bases between them. The CDR3 sequence is CAWSVLARGRSEQYF. The CDR3 bases are TGTGCCTGGAGTGTACTCGCAAGGGGCCGCTCCGAGCAGTACTTC.

About this clone itself: Other DNA sequences in this specimen translate into the identical CDR3. The chain joins TRBV3-1 (or the pseudogene TRBV3-2) to TRBJ2-3; D is perhaps TRBD2 (6 bases). V was cut by 3 bases and J by 2 bases, with 9 bases left in between. Germline V lookup: CDR1 LGHDT, CDR2 YNNKEL (reference sequence). The CDR3 runs to 14 residues. The DNA of the CDR3 is TGTGCCAGCAGCCAGGGACTTATCACAGATACGCAGTATTTT. Translated, it gives CASSQGLITDTQYF.

For this clone: Different DNA sequences within this sample yield the same CDR3. This chain joins TRBV18 and TRBJ2-3, with 8 bases that match TRBD2. The CDR3 totals 15 residues. Germline assignment: CDR1 KGHSH and CDR2 LQKENI. Trimming took 0 bases from V and 5 from J; bases not matched to a gene: 4. The chain's CDR3 is CASSPPAGGGDTQYF. The CDR3 nucleotides read TGTGCCAGCTCACCACCGGCCGGGGGGGGAGATACGCAGTATTTT.

This clone is a singleton in its sample. The chain recombines TRBV19 with TRBJ2-4; 10 positions agree with TRBD2. The CDR3 contains 15 residues. Germline assignment: CDR1 LNHDA and CDR2 SQIVND (reference sequence). V shed 5 bases and J 7 bases; nucleotides not matched to a gene: 8. CDR3 in amino acids: CASSSRLAGKNIQYF. Here the CDR3 DNA reads TGTGCCAGTAGTTCAAGACTAGCGGGTAAGAACATTCAGTACTTC.

The table lists this clone with a count of one. V gene TRBV9 combines with J gene TRBJ1-2, with 11 bases that match TRBD1. The CDR3 runs 17 residues. Germline CDR1 is SGDLS and CDR2 is YYNGEE. V gave up 3 bases and J gave up 2 bases; unmatched junction bases: 9. CDR3 loop: CASSAGGTGGTNYGYTF. DNA of the CDR3: TGTGCCAGCAGCGCTGGGGGGACAGGGGGAACGAACTATGGCTACACCTTC.

The J gene is TRBJ2-2, the V gene TRBV19; tentative D call: TRBD1 (6 bases). From germline, CDR1 is LNHDA and CDR2 SQIVND (reference sequence). The CDR3 runs 16 residues. Trimming cost V 5 bases and J 4 bases, with 17 bases left between them. The CDR3 spells CASSVLGAPSTGELFF. In nucleotides, the CDR3 is TGTGCCAGTAGTGTCTTGGGGGCCCCAAGCACCGGGGAGCTGTTTTTT. The whole variable domain, filled in from reference TRBV19 and TRBJ2-2, reads DGGITQSPKYLFRKEGQNVTLSCEQNLNHDAMYWYRQDPGQGLRLIYYSQIVNDFQKGDIAEGYSVSREKKESFPLTVTSAQKNPTAFYLCASSVLGAPSTGELFFGEGSRLTVL.

The rearrangement uses TRBV19 and TRBJ2-1; 9 positions match TRBD2. Germline CDR1 reads LNHDA; CDR2 reads SQIVND (reference sequence). There are 21 residues in the CDR3. Trimming took 4 bases from V and 0 from J; bases not matched to a gene: 19. CDR3 loop: CASSKDPSGLAPLSSYNEQFF. The CDR3 DNA reads TGTGCCAGTAGTAAGGACCCTTCGGGACTAGCACCTCTTAGCTCCTACAATGAGCAGTTCTTC.